The subject of this entry is one T cell receptor beta chain. These data originate in a study of blood T cell repertoires in COVID-19. Whole-study context: Samples came from the United States, Italy and Spain, spanning acute and convalescent COVID-19.

Some clones are missing from TCRdb's copy, which holds only in-frame ones; the method was immunoSEQ multiplex PCR. The sample records tens of thousands of clones, 75% to 80% being singletons. This receptor was taken from a man aged 65-85 years with active or convalescent COVID-19. Sequences were obtained from peripheral blood.

The CDR3 spells CASSYQPNRNQPQHF. As DNA, the CDR3 is TGTGCCAGCAGTTACCAACCGAACAGGAATCAGCCCCAGCATTTT. The chain carries TRBV6-7 and TRBJ1-5, with TRBD1 as a possible D gene (5 bases). TRBV6-7 is labeled an ORF, and its function is uncertain. Deletions cut 2 bases from V and 4 bases from J, with 12 bases between. This CDR3 comprises 15 residues.